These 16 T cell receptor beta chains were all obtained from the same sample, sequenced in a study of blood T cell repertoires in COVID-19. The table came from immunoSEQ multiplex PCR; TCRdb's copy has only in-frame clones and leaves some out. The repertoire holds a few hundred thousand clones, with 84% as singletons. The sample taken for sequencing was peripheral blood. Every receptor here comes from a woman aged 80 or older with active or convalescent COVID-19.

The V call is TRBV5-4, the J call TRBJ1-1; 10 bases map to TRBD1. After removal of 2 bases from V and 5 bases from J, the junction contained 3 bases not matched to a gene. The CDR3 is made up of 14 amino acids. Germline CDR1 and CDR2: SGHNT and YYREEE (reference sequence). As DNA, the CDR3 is TGTGCCAGCAGCTTACGACAGGGGGCAACTGAAGCTTTCTTT. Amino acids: CASSLRQGATEAFF.

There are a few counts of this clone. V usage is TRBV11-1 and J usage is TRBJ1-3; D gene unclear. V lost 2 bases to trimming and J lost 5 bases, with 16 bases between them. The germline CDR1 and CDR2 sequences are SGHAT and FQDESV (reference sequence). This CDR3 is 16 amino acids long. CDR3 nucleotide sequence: TGTGCCAGCAGCTTAAGAAAGGAAAGACTCCGAAACACCATATATTTT. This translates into CASSLRKERLRNTIYF.

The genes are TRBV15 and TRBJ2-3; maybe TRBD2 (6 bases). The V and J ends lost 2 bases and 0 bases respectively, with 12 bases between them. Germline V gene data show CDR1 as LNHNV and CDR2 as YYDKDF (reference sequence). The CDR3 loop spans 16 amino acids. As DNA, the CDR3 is TGTGCCACCAGCAGATCCCTTGGGGGGAGCACAGATACGCAGTATTTT. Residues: CATSRSLGGSTDTQYF.

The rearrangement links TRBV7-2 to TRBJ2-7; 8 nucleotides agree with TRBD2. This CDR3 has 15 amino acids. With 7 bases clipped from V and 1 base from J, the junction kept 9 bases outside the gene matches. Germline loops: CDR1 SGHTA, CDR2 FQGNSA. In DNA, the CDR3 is TGTGCCAGCACCCTTGTCTTAGCGGGATCCTACGAGCAGTACTTC. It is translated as CASTLVLAGSYEQYF.

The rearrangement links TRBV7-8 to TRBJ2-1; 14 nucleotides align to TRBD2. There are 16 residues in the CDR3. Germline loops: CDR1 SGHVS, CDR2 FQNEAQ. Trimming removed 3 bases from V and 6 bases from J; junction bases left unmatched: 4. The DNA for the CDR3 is TGTGCCAGCAGCTTCTCGACTAGCGGGGGGGGCAATGAGCAGTTCTTC. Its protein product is CASSFSTSGGGNEQFF.

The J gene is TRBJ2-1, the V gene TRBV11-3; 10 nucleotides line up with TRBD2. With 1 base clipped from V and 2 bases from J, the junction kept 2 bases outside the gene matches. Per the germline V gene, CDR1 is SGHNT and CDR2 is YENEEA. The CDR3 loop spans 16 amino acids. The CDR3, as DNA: TGTGCCAGCAGCTTAGGGAGCGGGGGGGCCTACAATGAGCAGTTCTTC. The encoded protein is CASSLGSGGAYNEQFF.

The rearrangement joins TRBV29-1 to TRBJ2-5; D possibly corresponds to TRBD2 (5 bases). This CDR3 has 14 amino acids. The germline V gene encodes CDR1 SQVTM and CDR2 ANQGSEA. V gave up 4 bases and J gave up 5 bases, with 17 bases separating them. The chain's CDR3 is CSVGLSVARETQYF. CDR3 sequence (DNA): TGCAGCGTTGGACTAAGCGTCGCGAGGGAGACCCAGTACTTC.

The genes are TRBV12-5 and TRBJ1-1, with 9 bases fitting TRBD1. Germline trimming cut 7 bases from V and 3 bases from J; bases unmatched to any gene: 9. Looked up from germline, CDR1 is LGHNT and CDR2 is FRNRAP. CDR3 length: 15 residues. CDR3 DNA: TGTGCTAGTGCCCAACGGGACAGGGTATACACTGAAGCTTTCTTT. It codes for CASAQRDRVYTEAFF.

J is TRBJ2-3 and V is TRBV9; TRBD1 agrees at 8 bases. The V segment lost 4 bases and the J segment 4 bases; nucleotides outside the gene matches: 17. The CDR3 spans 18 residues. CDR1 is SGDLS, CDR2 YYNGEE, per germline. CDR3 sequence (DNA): TGTGCCAGCAGCACAAGCCACCGACAGGGGATGGGGCCAGATACGCAGTATTTT. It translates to CASSTSHRQGMGPDTQYF.

This CDR3 reads CASSQDRVQSGSSYEQYF. CDR3 in DNA: TGTGCCAGCAGCCAAGATAGGGTGCAAAGCGGGAGCTCCTACGAGCAGTACTTC. The chain employs TRBV3-1 (or the pseudogene TRBV3-2) and TRBJ2-7, with 8 bases lining up with TRBD2. Germline V gene data show CDR1 as LGHDT and CDR2 as YNNKEL (reference sequence). V dropped 0 bases and J dropped 0; count of bases not matched to a gene: 10. The CDR3 is 18 amino acids.

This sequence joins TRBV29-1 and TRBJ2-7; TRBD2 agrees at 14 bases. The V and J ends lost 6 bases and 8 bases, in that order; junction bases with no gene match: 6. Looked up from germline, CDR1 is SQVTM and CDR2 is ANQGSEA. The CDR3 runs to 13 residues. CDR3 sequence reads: CSVWTSGRHQQYF. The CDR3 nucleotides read TGCAGCGTCTGGACTAGCGGGAGGCACCAGCAGTACTTC.

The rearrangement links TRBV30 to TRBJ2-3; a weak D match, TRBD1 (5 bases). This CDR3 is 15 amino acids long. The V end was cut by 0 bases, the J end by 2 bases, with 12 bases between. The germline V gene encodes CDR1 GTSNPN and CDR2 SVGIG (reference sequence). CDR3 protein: CAWSVEKGYTDTQYF. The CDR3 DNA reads TGTGCCTGGAGTGTAGAGAAGGGGTACACAGATACGCAGTATTTT.

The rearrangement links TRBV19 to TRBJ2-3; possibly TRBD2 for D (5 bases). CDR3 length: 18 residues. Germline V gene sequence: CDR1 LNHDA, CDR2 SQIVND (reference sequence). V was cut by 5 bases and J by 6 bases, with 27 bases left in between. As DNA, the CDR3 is TGTGCCAGTAGTTGGGCTAGCCCTATGAGCTCGGCACAGGATACGCAGTATTTT. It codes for CASSWASPMSSAQDTQYF.

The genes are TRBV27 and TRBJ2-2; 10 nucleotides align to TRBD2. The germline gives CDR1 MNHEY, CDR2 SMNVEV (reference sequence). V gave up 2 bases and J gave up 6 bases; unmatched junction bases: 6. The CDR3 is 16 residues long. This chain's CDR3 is CASSLLAGVMAGELFF. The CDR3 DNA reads TGTGCCAGCAGTTTACTAGCGGGGGTGATGGCCGGGGAGCTGTTTTTT.

CDR3 in DNA: TGCGCCAGCAGCCAAGATATCGGTAACACTGAAGCTTTCTTT. This sequence encodes CASSQDIGNTEAFF. The chain combines TRBV4-1 with TRBJ1-1, with no clear D. V lost 0 bases to trimming and J lost 2 bases, with 7 bases between them. The CDR3 contains 14 residues. The germline CDR1 and CDR2 sequences are MGHRA and YSYEKL.

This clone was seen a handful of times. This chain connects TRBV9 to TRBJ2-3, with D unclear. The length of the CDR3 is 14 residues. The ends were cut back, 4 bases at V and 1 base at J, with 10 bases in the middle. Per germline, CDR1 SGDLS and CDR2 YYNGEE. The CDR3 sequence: CASSPQVGTDTQYF. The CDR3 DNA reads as TGTGCCAGCAGCCCTCAGGTGGGCACAGATACGCAGTATTTT.